The rows below give T cell receptor beta chains drawn from one sample of a study of T cell responses to AZD1222 COVID-19 vaccine. Measured with immunoSEQ multiplex PCR; TCRdb has only the in-frame clones, and not every one. The sample includes roughly 110,000 clones, about nine tenths of them seen just once. The sample in question was peripheral blood, obtained 28 days after the second AZD1222 dose. The receptors were sampled from an adult who received the AZD1222 COVID-19 vaccine. Both conserved end residues are part of each CDR3. The D gene is left open where the match is weak. A clone size is listed for some rows: how often the clone was seen (once, few, many), or a class if it is expanded.

>TRBV5-1|.|medium-sized|TRBJ1-1
TGCGCCAGCACCAGGGTAGGGGACACTGAAGCTTTCTTT
CASTRVGDTEAFF
>TRBV5-1|.|.|TRBJ1-1
TGCGCCAGCAGGCCCCTTTTTGCCCGGAAAAGGGCTTTCTTT
CASRPLFARKRAFF
>TRBV6-6|TRBD1|.|TRBJ2-5
TGTGCCAGCAGTAGAGGGACAGCCCAAGAGACCCAGTACTTC
CASSRGTAQETQYF
>TRBV6-5|.|.|TRBJ1-5
TGTGCCAGCAGCGGACGGGAAAATCAGCCCCAGCATTTT
CASSGRENQPQHF
>TRBV30|.|.|TRBJ1-6
TGTGCCTGCACCCCGGAATATAATTCACCCCTCCACTTT
CACTPEYNSPLHF
>TRBV10-3|TRBD2|.|TRBJ2-3
TGTGCCATCACTAGAGCGGGAGGGCCTGTTGATACGCAGTATTTT
CAITRAGGPVDTQYF
>TRBV4-3|TRBD1|.|TRBJ1-2
TGCGCCAGCAGCCAAACCGACAGGGACTATGGCTACACCTTC
CASSQTDRDYGYTF
>TRBV5-6|TRBD2|few|TRBJ2-1
TGTGCCAGCAGCCTGGGACTAGCGGGAGTTTCCAATGAGCAGTTCTTC
CASSLGLAGVSNEQFF
>TRBV27|.|.|TRBJ1-5
TGTGCCAGCAGTGCCCGGCAGCAGGGGTATAGCAATCAGCCCCAGCATTTT
CASSARQQGYSNQPQHF
>TRBV6-4|TRBD1|.|TRBJ1-1
TGTGCCAGCAGTGAGTCTCAGGGGGCGGATGAAGCTTTCTTT
CASSESQGADEAFF
>TRBV6-2/TRBV6-3|.|.|TRBJ2-7
TGTGCCAGCAGTTACTCGACTTCCGAGCAGTACTTC
CASSYSTSEQYF
>TRBV27|TRBD1|.|TRBJ1-5
TGTGCCAGCAGTCAAGGACAGGTGAAACAGCCCCAGCATTTT
CASSQGQVKQPQHF
>TRBV18|.|few|TRBJ1-2
TGTGCCAGCTCACCACCGAAGGGAGGCTACACCTTC
CASSPPKGGYTF
>TRBV6-5|.|.|TRBJ1-2
TGTGCCAGCAGAGATAACTATGGCTACACCTTC
CASRDNYGYTF
>TRBV4-1|.|once|TRBJ1-1
TGCGCCAGCAGCCACGAGCCAGGACTCCGGGGCTCGAACACTGAAGCTTTCTTT
CASSHEPGLRGSNTEAFF
>TRBV7-9|TRBD1|.|TRBJ2-1
TGTGCCAGCAGCTGGCCCCGGACAGGGACCTACAATGAGCAGTTCTTC
CASSWPRTGTYNEQFF
>TRBV7-2|TRBD2|.|TRBJ2-5
TGTGCCAGCAGCTTAGTGACGGGAGGGACCCAAGAGACCCAGTACTTC
CASSLVTGGTQETQYF
>TRBV5-1|TRBD1|.|TRBJ1-2
TGCGCCAGCAGCCCGACAGGGAACTATGGCTACACCTTC
CASSPTGNYGYTF
>TRBV5-4|TRBD2|.|TRBJ2-5
TGTGCCAGCAGCTTTGGGACTAGCGGGCAAGAGACCCAGTACTTC
CASSFGTSGQETQYF
>TRBV4-3|.|few|TRBJ1-3
TGCGCCAGCAGCCAAGTGGGGGCTGGAAACACCATATATTTT
CASSQVGAGNTIYF
>TRBV7-9|.|.|TRBJ1-1
TGTGCCAGCAGCTTTGGCCCCGGAGAAGCTTTCTTT
CASSFGPGEAFF
>TRBV11-3|TRBD1|.|TRBJ2-2
TGTGCCAGCAGCTCTAGGGACAGGGTGGAGACCGGGGAGCTGTTTTTT
CASSSRDRVETGELFF
>TRBV30|.|.|TRBJ1-3
TGTGCCTGGAGCCGGGGCCCCTCTGGAAACACCATATATTTT
CAWSRGPSGNTIYF
>TRBV27|.|once|TRBJ2-7
TGTGCCAGCAGTTGGGCGAGCTCCTACGAGCAGTACTTC
CASSWASSYEQYF
>TRBV28|.|.|TRBJ1-5
TGTGCCAGCAGTTTTTCCCCACGTCAGCCCCAGCATTTT
CASSFSPRQPQHF
>TRBV11-2|.|.|TRBJ2-5
TGTGCCAGCAGTTCGAGGTACCAAGAGACCCAGTACTTC
CASSSRYQETQYF
>TRBV5-1|.|.|TRBJ2-2
TGCGCCAGCAGCTGGGGAGGAAAGAACACCGGGGAGCTGTTTTTT
CASSWGGKNTGELFF
>TRBV25-1|.|.|TRBJ2-2
TGTGCCAGCAGTGATGACAGGATTGGCGGGGAGCTGTTTTTT
CASSDDRIGGELFF
>TRBV18|TRBD1|.|TRBJ2-7
TGTGCCAGCTCATGGGACAGGGAAGGCGAGCAGTACTTC
CASSWDREGEQYF
>TRBV24-1|TRBD1|.|TRBJ1-5
TGTGCCACCAGTGACCCGGGACAGGGTACCCAGCCCCAGCATTTT
CATSDPGQGTQPQHF
>TRBV29-1|TRBD1|.|TRBJ1-4
TGCAGCGTTGAAGGGTTGGGACAGGGTGAAAAACTGTTTTTT
CSVEGLGQGEKLFF
>TRBV7-2|.|once|TRBJ2-5
TGTGCCAGCAGCCCACGAATCTCGCCTGGAGAGACCCAGTACTTC
CASSPRISPGETQYF
>TRBV5-6|.|.|TRBJ2-3
TGTGCCAGCAGCTTGGCCGGCGGTTCAGATACGCAGTATTTT
CASSLAGGSDTQYF
>TRBV20-1|TRBD1|.|TRBJ2-3
TGCAGTGCTAGTAGCGTTCCGGGACAGGGTGCAGATACGCAGTATTTT
CSASSVPGQGADTQYF
>TRBV3-1/TRBV3-2|.|.|TRBJ1-6
TGTGCCAGCAGCCACTCATCAGGAACCTATAATTCACCCCTCCACTTT
CASSHSSGTYNSPLHF
>TRBV6-2/TRBV6-3|.|.|TRBJ2-7
TGTGCCAGCAGCCCTCAACGGGTAAAGGTCTACGAGCAGTACTTC
CASSPQRVKVYEQYF
>TRBV11-2|.|.|TRBJ1-5
TGTGCCAGCAGCTTAGAGGGAATACAGCCCCAGCATTTT
CASSLEGIQPQHF
>TRBV10-3|.|.|TRBJ1-5
TGTGCCATCAGGCAAGCAGAGAATCAGCCCCAGCATTTT
CAIRQAENQPQHF
>TRBV9|.|.|TRBJ2-6
TGTGCCAGCAGCGTCGGGATTCGGGGGGCCAACGTCCTGACTTTC
CASSVGIRGANVLTF
>TRBV6-6|.|.|TRBJ2-2
TGTGCCAGCACCCCTTCCTCCACCGGGGAGCTGTTTTTT
CASTPSSTGELFF
>TRBV29-1|TRBD1|.|TRBJ1-2
TGCAGCGTTGTCATTGATGACAGGGGTCCCCGCGATTACTATGGCTACACCTTC
CSVVIDDRGPRDYYGYTF